The clone carrying this TCR beta chain has more than one count but fewer than ten. The germline CDR1 and CDR2 sequences are KGHSH and LQKENI. V was pared by 2 bases and J by 0 bases, with 11 bases between. The CDR3 is made up of 16 amino acids. This sample stems from a study of T cells after yellow fever vaccination. TCRdb re-called the 5' RACE reads through MiXCR, storing one row per CDR3 protein. The sample has under 600,000 distinct CDR3 sequences; 21% are singletons. The origin of this receptor is a man younger than 35 who received the YFV17D yellow fever vaccine. V is TRBV18 and J is TRBJ1-3; D is unclear. Here the sequenced sample was PBMCs, taken about 21 days after the first yellow fever vaccination. In nucleotides, the CDR3 is TGTGCCAGCTCACCAATACGGGATCGCTCTGGAAACACCATATATTTT. This codes for CASSPIRDRSGNTIYF.